The 5 T cell receptor beta chains in this list originate from one sample, sequenced in a study of response to subunit inactivated influenza vaccine. MiXCR, run by TCRdb on the RT-PCR reads, gives a single entry per CDR3 protein. The data show 450,000 to 600,000 distinct CDR3 sequences, around 8% seen once. This sample comprised PBMCs from blood, obtained around 2 years after vaccination. The source is a man between 45 and 75 years old who received an inactivated influenza vaccine.

The chain is built from TRBV14 and TRBJ2-2; D not resolved. The germline V and J ends were trimmed by 1 base and 5 bases, with 8 bases remaining between them. The germline gives CDR1 SGHDN, CDR2 FVKESK. The CDR3 totals 14 residues. The CDR3 here is CASSQVSLTGELFF. The CDR3 DNA follows: TGTGCCAGCAGCCAAGTCTCATTGACCGGGGAGCTGTTTTTT.

The chain recombines TRBV5-1 with TRBJ2-7; possible D gene TRBD1, 5 bases. Deletions cut 4 bases from V and 3 bases from J, with 14 bases between. In germline, CDR1 is SGHRS, CDR2 YFSETQ. This CDR3 has 14 amino acids. The CDR3 DNA follows: TGCGCCAGCAGCAGAGACAGCCAATACTACGAGCAGTACTTC. Protein product: CASSRDSQYYEQYF.

The sample holds a few counts of this clonotype. V usage is TRBV20-1 and J usage is TRBJ2-5; D is unresolved. The V end was cut by 5 bases, the J end by 0 bases, with 10 bases between. The germline V gene encodes CDR1 DFQATT and CDR2 SNEGSKA (reference sequence). The CDR3 totals 13 residues. The CDR3 DNA sequence: TGCAGTGCTTCTGCCGGTAACCAAGAGACCCAGTACTTC. It specifies CSASAGNQETQYF.

This clonotype has at least ten counts. The chain couples TRBV29-1 to TRBJ1-2, with a tentative D call TRBD1 (5 bases). Deletions cut 6 bases from V and 4 bases from J, with 12 bases between. Germline assignment: CDR1 SQVTM and CDR2 ANQGSEA. This CDR3 comprises 12 residues. CDR3 sequence (DNA): TGCAGCGTGACCCAGGGAGGCTATGGCTACACCTTC. Amino acids: CSVTQGGYGYTF. Full variable domain (missing parts from reference TRBV29-1 and TRBJ1-2): SAVISQKPSRDICQRGTSLTIQCQVDSQVTMMFWYRQQPGQSLTLIATANQGSEATYESGFVIDKFPISRPNLTFSTLTVSNMSPEDSSIYLCSVTQGGYGYTFGSGTRLTVV.

The chain is built from TRBV5-1 and TRBJ2-2; 8 positions agree with TRBD1. This CDR3 comprises 16 residues. V gave up 7 bases and J gave up 1 base; unmatched junction bases: 9. CDR1 and CDR2 from the germline V gene are SGHRS and YFSETQ. The CDR3 DNA follows: TGCGCCAGCCGACTCCAGGGGACAGGGAACACCGGGGAGCTGTTTTTT. It codes for CASRLQGTGNTGELFF.